The sequence of this TCR beta chain was determined in a study of blood T cell repertoires in COVID-19. With 6 bases removed from V and 8 bases from J, the gap between germline ends came to 24 bases. Germline lookup yields CDR1 MRHNA and CDR2 SNTAGT. The CDR3 is 16 amino acids. TCRdb's table, derived via immunoSEQ multiplex PCR, lists solely in-frame clones and lacks some. The sample records over 200,000 clones, around 90% being singletons. This chain uses TRBV6-4 with TRBJ2-3, with a weak D call TRBD2 (6 bases). The source of this sequence is a man in his fifties or sixties who had recovered from COVID-19. The sequenced sample was peripheral blood. The CDR3 sequence is CASRPRLVLGQATQYF. For the CDR3, the DNA is TGTGCCAGCAGACCAAGACTAGTCCTCGGGCAGGCTACGCAGTATTTT.